This TCR beta chain appears in the sequencing data of a study of T cell clones after liver transplantation. Study summary: Third-party-reactive TCRbeta sequences from pre-transplant mixed lymphocyte reactions served as antigen-independent comparators.

The CDR3 consists of 11 residues. V was cut by 4 bases and J by 4 bases, with 4 bases left in between. Germline V gene lookup returns CDR1 MNHEY and CDR2 SVGAGI. Unstimulated PBMCs were sorted into CD3+CD4+ and CD3+CD8+ populations. Assay used: immunoSEQ multiplex PCR; TCRdb lists only in-frame clones, some missing. This sample has more than 100,000 clones; around 80% occur once, and the top ten carry approximately 3%. This chain links TRBV6-5 with TRBJ1-2; D remains unclear. Sample: CD4+ T cells from blood, taken 47 months after liver transplant. The receptor's source is a human patient who received a liver transplant. The graft donor may have given rise to some T cells. CDR3 protein: CASSSPYGYTF. CDR3 in DNA: TGTGCCAGCAGTTCTCCCTATGGCTACACCTTC.